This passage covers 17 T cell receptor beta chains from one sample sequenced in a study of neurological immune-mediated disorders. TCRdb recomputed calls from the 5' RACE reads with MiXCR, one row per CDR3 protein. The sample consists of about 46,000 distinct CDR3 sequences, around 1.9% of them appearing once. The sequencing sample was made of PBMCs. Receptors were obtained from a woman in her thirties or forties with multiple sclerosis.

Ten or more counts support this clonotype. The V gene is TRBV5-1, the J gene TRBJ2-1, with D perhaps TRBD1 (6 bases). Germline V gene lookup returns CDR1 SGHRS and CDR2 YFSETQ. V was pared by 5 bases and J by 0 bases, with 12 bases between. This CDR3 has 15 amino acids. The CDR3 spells CASSEDSVSYNEQFF. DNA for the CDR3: TGCGCCAGCAGTGAGGACAGCGTCTCCTACAATGAGCAGTTCTTC.

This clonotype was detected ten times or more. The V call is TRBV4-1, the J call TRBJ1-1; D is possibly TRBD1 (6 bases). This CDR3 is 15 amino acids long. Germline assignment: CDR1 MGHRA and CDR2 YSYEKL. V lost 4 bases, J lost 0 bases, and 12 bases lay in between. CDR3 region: CASSRSGGMNTEAFF. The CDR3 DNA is TGCGCCAGCAGCCGGTCCGGGGGCATGAACACTGAAGCTTTCTTT.

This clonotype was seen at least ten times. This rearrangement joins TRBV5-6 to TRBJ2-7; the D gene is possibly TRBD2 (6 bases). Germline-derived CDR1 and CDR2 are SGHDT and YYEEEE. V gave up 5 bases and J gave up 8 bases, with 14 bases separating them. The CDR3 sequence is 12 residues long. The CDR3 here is CASSPSAGQQYF. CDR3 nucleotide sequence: TGTGCCAGCAGTCCTTCGGCGGGGCAGCAGTACTTC.

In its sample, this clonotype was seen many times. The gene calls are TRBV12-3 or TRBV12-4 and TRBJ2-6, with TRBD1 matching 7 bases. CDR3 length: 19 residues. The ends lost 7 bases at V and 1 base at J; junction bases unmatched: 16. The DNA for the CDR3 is TGTGCCAGCAACCACAGGGGCGCCTTTCTCGTTTCTGGGGCCAACGTCCTGACTTTC. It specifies CASNHRGAFLVSGANVLTF.

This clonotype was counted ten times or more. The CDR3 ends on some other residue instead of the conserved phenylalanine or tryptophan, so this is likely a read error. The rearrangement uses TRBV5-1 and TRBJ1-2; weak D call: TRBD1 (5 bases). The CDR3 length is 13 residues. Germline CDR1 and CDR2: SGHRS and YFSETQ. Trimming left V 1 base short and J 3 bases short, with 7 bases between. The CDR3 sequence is CASSLTGDYGYTC. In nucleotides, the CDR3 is TGCGCCAGCAGCTTGACAGGAGACTATGGCTACACCTGC.

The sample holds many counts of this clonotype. Here the CDR3 reads CSARDRSINYGYTF. DNA for the CDR3: TGCAGTGCTAGAGATCGGTCTATCAACTATGGCTACACCTTC. The rearrangement links TRBV20-1 to TRBJ1-2; D gene ambiguous. V was shortened by 0 bases and J by 2 bases, with 10 bases between the two germline ends. The CDR3 spans 14 residues. Germline V gives CDR1 DFQATT, CDR2 SNEGSKA (reference sequence).

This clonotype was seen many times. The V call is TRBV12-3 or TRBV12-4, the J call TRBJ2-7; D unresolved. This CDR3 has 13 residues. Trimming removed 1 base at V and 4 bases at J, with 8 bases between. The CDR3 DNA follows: TGTGCCAGCAGTTTAGGGACGACGTACGAGCAGTACTTC. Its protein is CASSLGTTYEQYF.

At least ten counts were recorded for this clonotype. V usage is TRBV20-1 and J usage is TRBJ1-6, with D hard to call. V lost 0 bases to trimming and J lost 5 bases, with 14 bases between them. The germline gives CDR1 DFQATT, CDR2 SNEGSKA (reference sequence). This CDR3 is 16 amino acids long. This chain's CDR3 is CSARDLRQTNNSPLHF. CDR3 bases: TGCAGTGCTAGAGATCTCAGGCAGACAAATAATTCACCCCTCCACTTT.

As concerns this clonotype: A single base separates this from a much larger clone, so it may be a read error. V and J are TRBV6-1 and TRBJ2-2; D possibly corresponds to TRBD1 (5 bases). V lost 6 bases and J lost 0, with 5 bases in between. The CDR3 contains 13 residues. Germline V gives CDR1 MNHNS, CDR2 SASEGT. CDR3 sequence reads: CASRDTNTGELFF. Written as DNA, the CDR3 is TGTGCCAGCAGGGACACGAACACCGGGGAGCTGTTTTTT.

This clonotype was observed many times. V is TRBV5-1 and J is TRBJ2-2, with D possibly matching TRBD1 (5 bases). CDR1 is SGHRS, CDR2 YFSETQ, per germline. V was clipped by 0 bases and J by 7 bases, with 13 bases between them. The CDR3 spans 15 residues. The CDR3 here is CASSLATAQVGELFF. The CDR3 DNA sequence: TGCGCCAGCAGCTTGGCGACAGCCCAAGTCGGGGAGCTGTTTTTT.

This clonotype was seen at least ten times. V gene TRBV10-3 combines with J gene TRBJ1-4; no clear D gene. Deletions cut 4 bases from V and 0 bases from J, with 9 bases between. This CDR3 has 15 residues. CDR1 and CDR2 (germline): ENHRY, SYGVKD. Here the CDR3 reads CAISVEGATNEKLFF. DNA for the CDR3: TGTGCCATCAGTGTCGAGGGCGCAACTAATGAAAAACTGTTTTTT.

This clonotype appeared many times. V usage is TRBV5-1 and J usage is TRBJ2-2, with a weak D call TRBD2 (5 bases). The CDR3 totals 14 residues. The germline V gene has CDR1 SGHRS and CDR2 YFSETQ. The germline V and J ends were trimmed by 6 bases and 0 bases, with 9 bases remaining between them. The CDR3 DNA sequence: TGCGCCAGCAAGGGAGACGCGAACACCGGGGAGCTGTTTTTT. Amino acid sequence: CASKGDANTGELFF. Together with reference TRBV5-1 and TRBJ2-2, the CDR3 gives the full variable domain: KAGVTQTPRYLIKTRGQQVTLSCSPISGHRSVSWYQQTPGQGLQFLFEYFSETQRNKGNFPGRFSGRQFSNSRSEMNVSTLELGDSALYLCASKGDANTGELFFGEGSRLTVL.

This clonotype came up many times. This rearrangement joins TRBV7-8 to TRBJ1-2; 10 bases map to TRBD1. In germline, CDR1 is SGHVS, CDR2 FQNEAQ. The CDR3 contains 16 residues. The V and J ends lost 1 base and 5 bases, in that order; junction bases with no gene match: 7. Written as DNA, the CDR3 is TGTGCCAGCAGCTTAGAGCGGACAGGGGGGTGGTATGGCTACACCTTC. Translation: CASSLERTGGWYGYTF.

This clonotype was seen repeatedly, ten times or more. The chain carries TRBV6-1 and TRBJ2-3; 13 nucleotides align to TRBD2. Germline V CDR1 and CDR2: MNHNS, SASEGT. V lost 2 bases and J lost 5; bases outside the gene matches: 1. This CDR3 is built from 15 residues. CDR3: CASSERTSGGDTQYF. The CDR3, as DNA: TGTGCCAGCAGTGAAAGGACTAGCGGGGGAGATACGCAGTATTTT.

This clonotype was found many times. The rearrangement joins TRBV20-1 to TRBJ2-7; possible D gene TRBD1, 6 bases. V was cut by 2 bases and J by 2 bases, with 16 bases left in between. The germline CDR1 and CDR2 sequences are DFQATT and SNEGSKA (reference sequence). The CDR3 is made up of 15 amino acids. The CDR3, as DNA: TGCAGTGCTAGATCCCGGGGACATATTGCCTACGAGCAGTACTTC. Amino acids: CSARSRGHIAYEQYF.

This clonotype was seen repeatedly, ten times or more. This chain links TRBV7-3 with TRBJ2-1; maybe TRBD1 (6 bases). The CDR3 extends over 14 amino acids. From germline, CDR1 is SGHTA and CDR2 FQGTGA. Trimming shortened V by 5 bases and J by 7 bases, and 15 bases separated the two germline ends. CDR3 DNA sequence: TGTGCCAGCAGCCCAACCGGGACACAGAATGAGCAGTTCTTC. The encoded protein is CASSPTGTQNEQFF.

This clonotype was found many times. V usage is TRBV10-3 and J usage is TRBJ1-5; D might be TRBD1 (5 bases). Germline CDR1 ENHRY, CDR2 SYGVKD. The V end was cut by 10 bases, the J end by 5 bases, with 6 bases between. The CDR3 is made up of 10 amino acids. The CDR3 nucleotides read TGTGCCAAACAGGATCAGCCCCAGCATTTT. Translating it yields CAKQDQPQHF.